The TCR beta chain under discussion was sequenced for a study of control samples from healthy donors and cancer patients. The CDR3 has 14 amino acids. Germline trimming cut 3 bases from V and 6 bases from J; bases unmatched to any gene: 5. Germline CDR1 reads LNHDA; CDR2 reads SQIVND (reference sequence). Here immunoSEQ multiplex PCR was the method, and the copy in TCRdb shows in-frame clones only, minus some. Found here are 80,000 to 100,000 clones, roughly 92% of them singletons; the top ten hold 3%. This TCR was recovered from a human donor in good health. The donor label of this sample is uncertain. The chain recombines TRBV19 with TRBJ1-2; 9 positions match TRBD1. The sample consisted of blood. In DNA, the CDR3 is TGTGCCAGTAGTATTCATTGGACAGGGGATGGCTACACCTTC. It encodes CASSIHWTGDGYTF.